A single sample gave rise to the 7 T cell receptor beta chains below, sequenced in a study of T cells in Graves' hyperthyroidism and ophthalmopathy. Amplified TCR beta CDR3 regions derived from RNA transcripts. The HTBI primer set drove a first-round RT-PCR of the TCR CDR3. From the multiplex PCR reads, TCRdb called clonotypes with MiXCR, one entry per CDR3 protein. Among roughly 570,000 distinct CDR3 sequences listed, under 60% were seen once. Specimen: peripheral blood or thyroid tissue (not recorded which). These receptors were taken from an adult woman with Graves' disease, either hyperthyroidism or ophthalmopathy (not recorded which).

The sample holds one count of this clonotype. The genes are TRBV7-2 and TRBJ1-6; 9 bases match TRBD1. The germline CDR1 and CDR2 sequences are SGHTA and FQGNSA. With 4 bases clipped from V and 8 bases from J, the junction kept 9 bases outside the gene matches. CDR3 length equals 16 residues. DNA of the CDR3: TGTGCCAGCAGCTCCCGGGACAGGGTTAGGGATTCACCCCTCCACTTT. Encoded protein: CASSSRDRVRDSPLHF. The full variable domain, with the rest looked up from reference TRBV7-2 and TRBJ1-6, is GAGVSQSPSNKVTEKGKDVELRCDPISGHTALYWYRQSLGQGLEFLIYFQGNSAPDKSGLPSDRFSAERTGGSVSTLTIQRTQQEDSAVYLCASSSRDRVRDSPLHFGNGTRLTVT.

This chain links TRBV7-2 with TRBJ1-5, with unresolved D. V was shortened by 3 bases and J by 11 bases, with 14 bases between the two germline ends. CDR1 SGHTA and CDR2 FQGNSA come from the germline V gene. This CDR3 region has 13 residues. The CDR3 nucleotides read TGTGCCAGCAGCTTTAGCGGGAGGGAGACCCAGCATTTT. Its protein is CASSFSGRETQHF.

This clonotype was detected only a few times. The chain links TRBV20-1 to TRBJ2-2, with 9 positions matching TRBD1. The V and J ends lost 5 bases and 3 bases, in that order; junction bases with no gene match: 10. Germline loops: CDR1 DFQATT, CDR2 SNEGSKA (reference sequence). This CDR3 is 16 amino acids long. The CDR3 coding sequence is TGCAGTGCTCACCTCTTGGACAGGGGTGACACCGGGGAGCTGTTTTTT. Translation gives CSAHLLDRGDTGELFF.

The genes are TRBV2 and TRBJ2-6, with 7 bases matching TRBD2. Germline V gene data show CDR1 as SNHLY and CDR2 as FYNNEI. The CDR3 has 15 amino acids. V lost 8 bases, J lost 0 bases, and 4 bases stayed unmatched. CDR3: CASLAENSGANVLTF. In DNA form, the CDR3 reads TGTGCCAGCCTAGCGGAAAACTCTGGGGCCAACGTCCTGACTTTC.

Ten or more counts support this clonotype. The chain has TRBV7-2 and TRBJ1-5; the D is unclear. V lost 2 bases and J lost 0, with 11 bases in between. The CDR3 sequence is 16 residues long. CDR1 is SGHTA, CDR2 FQGNSA, per germline. The CDR3 sequence: CASSLRGIYSNQPQHF. Here the CDR3 DNA reads TGTGCCAGCAGCTTAAGAGGGATCTATAGCAATCAGCCCCAGCATTTT.

The gene calls are TRBV15 and TRBJ2-2; TRBD1 is a possible D gene (5 bases). This CDR3 spans 15 amino acids. The V and J ends lost 1 base and 5 bases respectively, with 11 bases between them. The germline V gene encodes CDR1 LNHNV and CDR2 YYDKDF (reference sequence). CDR3 in amino acids: CATSRGVGLTGELFF. CDR3 coding DNA: TGTGCCACCAGCAGAGGAGTGGGGCTAACCGGGGAGCTGTTTTTT.

This chain uses TRBV13 with TRBJ2-1; possibly TRBD1 or TRBD2 for D (5 bases each). This CDR3 region has 14 residues. V gave up 3 bases and J gave up 5 bases, with 11 bases separating them. Germline V gene lookup returns CDR1 PRHDT and CDR2 FYEKMQ (reference sequence). CDR3: CASSFGTYHNEQFF. The CDR3 nucleotides are TGTGCCAGCAGCTTCGGGACGTACCACAATGAGCAGTTCTTC.